This T cell receptor beta chain emerged from a study of cytomegalovirus exposure and HLA in healthy donors. Across the whole study: Clustering assigned around 77% of the approximately 400 genotyped donors to the Caucasian-associated ancestry cluster.

The PCR was carried out with 60 Vbeta primers and 13 Jbeta primers. As originally analysed: Among the unique TCR beta chains that a later analysis counted, about 81 million in all, about 11 million were shared. Libraries were prepared by immunoSEQ multiplex PCR; TCRdb keeps only in-frame clonotypes and omits some of them. V and J calls and clone size come straight from that table; D and trimming were deduced from the DNA. The sample yields some 53,000 clones, of which the top ten take up roughly an eighth. Germline CDR1 is MNHEY and CDR2 is SMNVEV (reference sequence). The V and J ends lost 5 bases and 0 bases respectively, with 7 bases between them. This CDR3 contains 13 residues.

The source is a woman aged 60-75 years in good health and CMV-seropositive. The rearrangement joins TRBV27 to TRBJ1-2, with a possible D match to TRBD1 (5 bases). Sequencing was carried out using PBMCs. The CDR3 nucleotides read TGTGCCAGCAGTCCACAGGCTAACTATGGCTACACCTTC. Translating gives CASSPQANYGYTF.